The 19 T cell receptor beta chains in this list originate from one sample, sequenced in a study of blood T cell repertoires in COVID-19. Method: immunoSEQ multiplex PCR; TCRdb's copy keeps in-frame clones and lacks some. The sample lists approximately 120,000 clones; 92% were seen once. Sample: peripheral blood. The receptors were sampled from a man aged 50 or older with COVID-19, enrolled during active disease.

V usage is TRBV27 and J usage is TRBJ1-5; no clear D gene. In germline, CDR1 is MNHEY, CDR2 SMNVEV (reference sequence). CDR3 size: 16 residues. V dropped 0 bases and J dropped 1 base, with 10 bases sitting between them. The CDR3 is CASSLSAGASNQPQHF. CDR3 DNA sequence: TGTGCCAGCAGTTTATCGGCGGGCGCAAGCAATCAGCCCCAGCATTTT.

The chain employs TRBV27 and TRBJ2-3, with unresolved D. Trimming cost V 4 bases and J 3 bases, with 8 bases left between them. This CDR3 has 13 residues. Germline assignment: CDR1 MNHEY and CDR2 SMNVEV (reference sequence). Here the CDR3 reads CASSWYSTDTQYF. For the CDR3, the DNA is TGTGCCAGCAGTTGGTACAGTACAGATACGCAGTATTTT.

The chain has TRBV7-6 and TRBJ2-1; 7 bases line up with TRBD2. Germline V gives CDR1 SGHVS, CDR2 FNYEAQ. V gave up 6 bases and J gave up 0 bases; unmatched junction bases: 8. The CDR3 loop spans 16 amino acids. The CDR3 reads CASRLTSDSSYNEQFF. CDR3 DNA sequence: TGTGCCAGCAGGCTTACTAGCGACAGCTCCTACAATGAGCAGTTCTTC.

This sequence joins TRBV7-2 and TRBJ2-5; D gene unclear. V lost 5 bases, J lost 9 bases, and 13 bases lay in between. CDR1 and CDR2 (germline): SGHTA, FQGNSA. CDR3 size: 12 residues. CDR3: CASSLTWSPQYF. The CDR3 nucleotides read TGTGCCAGCAGCCTAACCTGGAGCCCCCAGTACTTC.

The chain couples TRBV30 to TRBJ1-5; 7 bases map to TRBD1. CDR1 is GTSNPN, CDR2 SVGIG, per germline (reference sequence). The CDR3 runs 15 residues. Trimming at V came to 6 bases and at J to 1 base, leaving 9 bases not matched to a gene. The CDR3 is CACSVGQASNQPQHF. CDR3 bases: TGTGCCTGTAGCGTTGGACAGGCGAGCAATCAGCCCCAGCATTTT.

The chain is built from TRBV5-4 and TRBJ1-1; TRBD1 is a possible D gene (5 bases). The germline V gene encodes CDR1 SGHNT and CDR2 YYREEE (reference sequence). This CDR3 is 14 amino acids long. The V end lost 2 bases, the J end lost 1 base, and 9 bases lay between the germline ends. The CDR3 loop is CASSLRGTNTEAFF. CDR3 DNA sequence: TGTGCCAGCAGCTTAAGGGGTACGAACACTGAAGCTTTCTTT.

V usage is TRBV30 and J usage is TRBJ2-7; 8 positions match TRBD1. J gave up 5 bases and V 1 base, and 7 bases lay outside the gene matches. The CDR3 runs to 14 residues. The V gene's germline CDR1 is GTSNPN and CDR2 SVGIG (reference sequence). The CDR3 sequence: CAWSADRVVNEQYF. The CDR3 nucleotides read TGTGCCTGGAGTGCGGACAGGGTAGTTAACGAGCAGTACTTC.

This sequence joins TRBV5-1 and TRBJ2-7; possibly TRBD1 for D (6 bases). Trimming shortened V by 4 bases and J by 6 bases, and 11 bases separated the two germline ends. The CDR3 loop spans 12 amino acids. The germline gives CDR1 SGHRS, CDR2 YFSETQ. The CDR3 protein is CASSKQGSEQYF. The CDR3 DNA sequence: TGCGCCAGCAGCAAACAGGGTTCCGAGCAGTACTTC.

V and J are TRBV28 and TRBJ1-6; weak D call: TRBD1 (5 bases). The CDR3 contains 14 residues. CDR1 and CDR2 from the germline V gene are MDHEN and SYDVKM. Trimming took off 5 bases at V and 7 bases at J, with 12 bases between the two ends. Written as DNA, the CDR3 is TGTGCCAGCAGTCCCGGGGGACGGAATTCACCCCTCCACTTT. Protein: CASSPGGRNSPLHF.

The rearrangement joins TRBV7-6 to TRBJ2-5; 7 positions agree with TRBD1. The CDR3 has 15 amino acids. Trimming cost V 6 bases and J 2 bases; bases outside gene matches: 9. Germline V gene sequence: CDR1 SGHVS, CDR2 FNYEAQ. CDR3 sequence reads: CASRDPGTEQETQYF. CDR3 bases: TGTGCCAGCAGGGACCCCGGGACAGAACAAGAGACCCAGTACTTC.

This chain links TRBV30 with TRBJ1-2; no clear D gene. V was cut by 3 bases and J by 4 bases, with 15 bases left in between. CDR3 length: 14 residues. Germline CDR1 and CDR2: GTSNPN and SVGIG (reference sequence). CDR3 sequence: CAWSRGLPGYGYTF. The CDR3 nucleotides are TGTGCCTGGAGCCGGGGTCTGCCGGGCTATGGCTACACCTTC.

This chain links TRBV29-1 with TRBJ1-2; TRBD1 agrees at 7 bases. J lost 2 bases, V lost 6 bases, and 6 bases had no gene match. The germline gives CDR1 SQVTM, CDR2 ANQGSEA. There are 13 residues in the CDR3. For the CDR3, the DNA is TGCAGCGTCCCGGGACAGACAAACTATGGCTACACCTTC. Its translation: CSVPGQTNYGYTF.

The chain combines TRBV28 with TRBJ2-1; TRBD1 matches 11 bases. CDR3 length: 15 amino acids. V lost 2 bases, J lost 3 bases, and 0 bases stayed unmatched. CDR1 is MDHEN, CDR2 SYDVKM, per germline. CDR3 region: CASSLGTGGYNEQFF. As DNA, the CDR3 is TGTGCCAGCAGTTTAGGGACAGGGGGCTACAATGAGCAGTTCTTC.

The rearrangement uses TRBV12-3 or TRBV12-4 and TRBJ2-4, with 7 bases lining up with TRBD2. Trimming cost V 5 bases and J 6 bases; bases outside gene matches: 1. The CDR3 length is 12 residues. The chain's CDR3 is CASSGGGNIQYF. The CDR3 region has the DNA TGTGCCAGCAGTGGCGGGGGAAACATTCAGTACTTC.

CDR3 region: CASSYRSGISGNTIYF. DNA for the CDR3: TGTGCCAGCAGTTACCGTTCAGGGATTTCTGGAAACACCATATATTTT. The chain combines TRBV6-5 with TRBJ1-3; perhaps TRBD1 as D (5 bases). Per the germline V gene, CDR1 is MNHEY and CDR2 is SVGAGI. The CDR3 spans 16 residues. V gave up 2 bases and J gave up 1 base, with 12 bases separating them.

The chain couples TRBV5-1 to TRBJ2-3; no clear D. The CDR3 sequence is 15 residues long. Trimming cost V 0 bases and J 1 base, with 9 bases left between them. In germline, CDR1 is SGHRS, CDR2 YFSETQ. CDR3 nucleotide sequence: TGCGCCAGCAGCTTGGATGGGCTACGCACAGATACGCAGTATTTT. Amino acids: CASSLDGLRTDTQYF.

The chain carries TRBV5-1 and TRBJ2-1; D gene ambiguous. V lost 1 base and J lost 1, with 9 bases in between. CDR1 is SGHRS, CDR2 YFSETQ, per germline. The CDR3 is 15 amino acids. The CDR3: CASSLTAESYNEQFF. CDR3 nucleotide sequence: TGCGCCAGCAGCTTGACTGCCGAATCCTACAATGAGCAGTTCTTC.

J is TRBJ2-3 and V is TRBV7-2; 7 nucleotides line up with TRBD2. From germline, CDR1 is SGHTA and CDR2 FQGNSA. V lost 0 bases to trimming and J lost 3 bases; unmatched junction nucleotides: 3. The CDR3 covers 15 residues. CDR3 in amino acids: CASSLAGGPTDTQYF. The CDR3 bases are TGTGCCAGCAGCTTAGCGGGAGGGCCGACAGATACGCAGTATTTT.

The chain links TRBV12-2 to TRBJ2-1; TRBD2 reflects the table's D call only, with no check against the DNA. TRBV12-2 is flagged as a pseudogene. CDR3 size: 17 residues. In DNA, the CDR3 is TGTGCAAGTCGCGTATTCAGCGGGAGGGCCCGGGCCAATGAGCAGTTCTTC. Translated: CASRVFSGRARANEQFF.